This note documents a single T cell receptor beta chain sequence. Its antigen is unidentified. The data were taken from a study of T cell repertoires in cytomegalovirus infection. General study results and limits: In two of eight donors, the top clonotype was HLA-C-restricted CMV-specific.

Using its own MiXCR run on the reads, TCRdb lists one record per CDR3 protein. The sample lists 350,000 to 550,000 distinct CDR3 sequences, around 32% occurring once. The CDR3 length is 13 residues. CDR1 is SGHNT and CDR2 is YYREEE in the germline V gene (reference sequence). V shed 4 bases and J 6 bases; nucleotides not matched to a gene: 6. Sequenced sample: PBMCs. The genes are TRBV5-4 and TRBJ1-2, with 7 bases fitting TRBD1. The TCR sequence derives from a human donor in good health (CMV status not recorded). Some clones in this sample may be carry-over from other donors' samples. For the CDR3, the DNA is TGTGCCAGCAGCGCTACCGGGACAGATGGCTACACCTTC. Encoded protein: CASSATGTDGYTF.